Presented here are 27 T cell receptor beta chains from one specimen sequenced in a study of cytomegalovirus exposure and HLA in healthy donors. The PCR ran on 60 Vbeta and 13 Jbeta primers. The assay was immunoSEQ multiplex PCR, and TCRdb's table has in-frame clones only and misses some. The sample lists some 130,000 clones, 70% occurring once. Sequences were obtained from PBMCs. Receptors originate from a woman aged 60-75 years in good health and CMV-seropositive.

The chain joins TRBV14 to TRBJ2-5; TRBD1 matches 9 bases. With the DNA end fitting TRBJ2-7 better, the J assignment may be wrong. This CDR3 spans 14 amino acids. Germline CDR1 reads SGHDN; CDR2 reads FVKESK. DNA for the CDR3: TGTGCCAGCAGCCGGGTACAGGGGGCGGACGAGCAGTACTTC. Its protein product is CASSRVQGADEQYF.

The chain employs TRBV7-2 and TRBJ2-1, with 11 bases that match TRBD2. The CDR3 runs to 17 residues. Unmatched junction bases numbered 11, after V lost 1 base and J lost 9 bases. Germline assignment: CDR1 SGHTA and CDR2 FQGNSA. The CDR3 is CASSLVGVAGGQSEQFF. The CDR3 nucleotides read TGTGCCAGCAGCTTAGTGGGAGTAGCGGGAGGGCAAAGTGAGCAGTTCTTC.

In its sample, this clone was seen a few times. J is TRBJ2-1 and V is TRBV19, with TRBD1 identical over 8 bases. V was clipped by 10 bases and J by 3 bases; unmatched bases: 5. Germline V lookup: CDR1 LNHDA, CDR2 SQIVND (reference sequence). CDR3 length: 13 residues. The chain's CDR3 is CATSTGGYNEQFF. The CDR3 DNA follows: TGTGCCACTTCAACAGGGGGCTACAATGAGCAGTTCTTC.

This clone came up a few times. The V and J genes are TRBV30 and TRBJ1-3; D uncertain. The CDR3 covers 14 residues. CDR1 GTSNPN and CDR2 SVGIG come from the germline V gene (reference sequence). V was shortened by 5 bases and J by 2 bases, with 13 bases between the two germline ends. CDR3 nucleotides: TGTGCCTGGGGTCGGGGAGGCCCTGGAAACACCATATATTTT. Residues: CAWGRGGPGNTIYF.

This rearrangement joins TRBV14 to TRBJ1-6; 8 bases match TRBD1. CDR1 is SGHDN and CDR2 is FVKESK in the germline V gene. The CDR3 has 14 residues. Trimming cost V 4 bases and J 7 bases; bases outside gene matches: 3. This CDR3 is CASSRQGWNSPLHF. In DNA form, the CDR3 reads TGTGCCAGCAGCCGACAGGGGTGGAATTCACCCCTCCACTTT.

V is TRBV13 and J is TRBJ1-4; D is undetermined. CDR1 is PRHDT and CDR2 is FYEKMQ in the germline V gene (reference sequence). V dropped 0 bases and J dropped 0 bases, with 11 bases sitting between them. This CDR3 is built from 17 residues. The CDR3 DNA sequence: TGTGCCAGCAGCTTAGGACCCTCAAGAGCAACTAATGAAAAACTGTTTTTT. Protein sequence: CASSLGPSRATNEKLFF.

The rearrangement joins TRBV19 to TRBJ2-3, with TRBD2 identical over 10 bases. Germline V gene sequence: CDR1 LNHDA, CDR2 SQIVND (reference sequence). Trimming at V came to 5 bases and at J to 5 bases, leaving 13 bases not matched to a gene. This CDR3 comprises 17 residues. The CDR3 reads CASSWSGRATRQDTQYF. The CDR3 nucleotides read TGTGCCAGTAGTTGGAGCGGGAGGGCGACCCGGCAAGATACGCAGTATTTT.

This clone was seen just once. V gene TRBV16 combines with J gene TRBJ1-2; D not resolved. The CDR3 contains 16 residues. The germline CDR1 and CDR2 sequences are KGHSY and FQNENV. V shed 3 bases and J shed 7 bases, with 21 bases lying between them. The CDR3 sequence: CASSQYLAGAFPGYTF. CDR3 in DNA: TGTGCCAGCAGCCAGTACCTTGCGGGCGCTTTCCCTGGCTACACCTTC.

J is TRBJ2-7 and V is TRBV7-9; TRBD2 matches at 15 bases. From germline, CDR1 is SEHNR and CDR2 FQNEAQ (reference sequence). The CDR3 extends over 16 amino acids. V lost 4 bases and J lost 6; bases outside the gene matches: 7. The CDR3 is CASSSPPGLAGGEQYF. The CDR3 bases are TGTGCCAGCAGCTCCCCACCGGGACTAGCGGGAGGCGAGCAGTACTTC.

CDR3 sequence: CSVSDGTGYRETQYF. In nucleotides, the CDR3 is TGCAGCGTTTCTGACGGGACAGGGTATCGGGAGACCCAGTACTTC. The chain has TRBV29-1 and TRBJ2-5; the match to TRBD1 covers 9 bases. The CDR3 consists of 15 residues. The germline gives CDR1 SQVTM, CDR2 ANQGSEA. V was pared by 5 bases and J by 5 bases, with 12 bases of the junction left unmatched.

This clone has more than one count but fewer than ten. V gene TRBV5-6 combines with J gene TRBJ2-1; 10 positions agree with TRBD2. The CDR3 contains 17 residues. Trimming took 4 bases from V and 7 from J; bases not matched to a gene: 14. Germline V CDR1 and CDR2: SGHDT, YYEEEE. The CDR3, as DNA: TGTGCCAGCAGCCCGGAAAAGCTAGCGGGAGATGGGAATGAGCAGTTCTTC. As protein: CASSPEKLAGDGNEQFF.

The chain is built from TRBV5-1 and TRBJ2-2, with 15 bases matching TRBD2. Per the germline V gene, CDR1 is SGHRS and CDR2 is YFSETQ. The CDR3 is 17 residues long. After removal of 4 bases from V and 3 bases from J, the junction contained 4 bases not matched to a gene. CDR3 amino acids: CASSPGLAGGYTGELFF. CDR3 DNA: TGCGCCAGCAGCCCAGGACTAGCGGGAGGGTACACCGGGGAGCTGTTTTTT.

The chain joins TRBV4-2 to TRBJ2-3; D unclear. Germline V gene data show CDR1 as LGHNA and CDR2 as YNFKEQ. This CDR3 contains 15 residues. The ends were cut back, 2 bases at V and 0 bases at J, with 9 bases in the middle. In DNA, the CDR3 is TGTGCCAGCAGCCAACGAGCGACTAGCACAGATACGCAGTATTTT. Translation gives CASSQRATSTDTQYF.

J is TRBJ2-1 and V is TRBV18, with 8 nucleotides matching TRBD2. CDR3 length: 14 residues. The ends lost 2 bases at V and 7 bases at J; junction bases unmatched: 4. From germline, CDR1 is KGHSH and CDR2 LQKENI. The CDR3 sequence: CASSPAGGSNEQFF. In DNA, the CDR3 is TGTGCCAGCTCACCAGCGGGAGGTTCGAATGAGCAGTTCTTC. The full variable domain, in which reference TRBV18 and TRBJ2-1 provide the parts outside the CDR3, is NAGVMQNPRHLVRRRGQEARLRCSPMKGHSHVYWYRQLPEEGLKFMVYLQKENIIDESGMPKERFSAEFPKEGPSILRIQQVVRGDSAAYFCASSPAGGSNEQFFGPGTRLTVL.

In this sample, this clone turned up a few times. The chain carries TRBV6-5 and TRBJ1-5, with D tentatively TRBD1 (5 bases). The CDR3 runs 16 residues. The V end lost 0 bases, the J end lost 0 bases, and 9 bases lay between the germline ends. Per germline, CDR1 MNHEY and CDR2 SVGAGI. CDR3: CASSYSGRASNQPQHF. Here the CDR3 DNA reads TGTGCCAGCAGTTACTCCGGCAGGGCTAGCAATCAGCCCCAGCATTTT.

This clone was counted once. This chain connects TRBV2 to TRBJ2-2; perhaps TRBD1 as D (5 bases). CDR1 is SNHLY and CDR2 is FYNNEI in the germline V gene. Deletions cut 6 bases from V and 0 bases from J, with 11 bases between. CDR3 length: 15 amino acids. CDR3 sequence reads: CASSPDSANTGELFF. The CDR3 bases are TGTGCCAGCAGCCCCGACAGCGCGAACACCGGGGAGCTGTTTTTT.

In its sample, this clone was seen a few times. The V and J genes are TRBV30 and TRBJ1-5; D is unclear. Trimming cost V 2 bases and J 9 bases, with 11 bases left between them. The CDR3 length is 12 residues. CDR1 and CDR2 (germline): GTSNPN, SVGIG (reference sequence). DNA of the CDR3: TGTGCCTGGAGTCCGGGAAATGGGCCCCAGCATTTT. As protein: CAWSPGNGPQHF.

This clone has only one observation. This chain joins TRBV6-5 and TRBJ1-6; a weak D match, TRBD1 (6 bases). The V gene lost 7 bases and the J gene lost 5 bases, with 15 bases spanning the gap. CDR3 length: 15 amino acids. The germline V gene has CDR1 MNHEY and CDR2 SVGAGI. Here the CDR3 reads CASKYRVSNNSPLHF. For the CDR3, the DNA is TGTGCCAGCAAATACAGGGTTTCAAATAATTCACCCCTCCACTTT.

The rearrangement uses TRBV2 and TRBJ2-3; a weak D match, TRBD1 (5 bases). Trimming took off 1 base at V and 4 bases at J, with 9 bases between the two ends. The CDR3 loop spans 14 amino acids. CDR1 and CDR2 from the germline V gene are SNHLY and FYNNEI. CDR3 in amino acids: CASSEGPGPDTQYF. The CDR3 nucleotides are TGTGCCAGCAGTGAAGGGCCAGGGCCAGATACGCAGTATTTT. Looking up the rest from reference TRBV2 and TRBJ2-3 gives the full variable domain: EPEVTQTPSHQVTQMGQEVILRCVPISNHLYFYWYRQILGQKVEFLVSFYNNEISEKSEIFDDQFSVERPDGSNFTLKIRSTKLEDSAMYFCASSEGPGPDTQYFGPGTRLTVL.

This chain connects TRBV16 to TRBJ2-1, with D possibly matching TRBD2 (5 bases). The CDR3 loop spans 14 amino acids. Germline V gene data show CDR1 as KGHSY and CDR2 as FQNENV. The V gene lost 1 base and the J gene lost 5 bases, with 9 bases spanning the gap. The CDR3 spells CASSQFPGNNEQFF. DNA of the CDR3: TGTGCCAGCAGCCAATTTCCGGGGAACAATGAGCAGTTCTTC.

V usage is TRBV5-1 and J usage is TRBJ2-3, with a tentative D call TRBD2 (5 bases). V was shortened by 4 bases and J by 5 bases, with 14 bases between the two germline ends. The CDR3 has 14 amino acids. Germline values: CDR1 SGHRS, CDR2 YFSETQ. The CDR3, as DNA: TGCGCCAGCAGCCGGGATCCGAAGGAAGATACGCAGTATTTT. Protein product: CASSRDPKEDTQYF.

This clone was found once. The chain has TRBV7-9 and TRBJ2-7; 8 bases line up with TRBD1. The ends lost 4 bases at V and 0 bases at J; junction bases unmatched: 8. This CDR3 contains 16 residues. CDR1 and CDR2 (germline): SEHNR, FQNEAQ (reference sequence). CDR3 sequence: CASSSLGQDLSYEQYF. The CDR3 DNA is TGTGCCAGCAGCTCGCTGGGACAGGACCTCTCCTACGAGCAGTACTTC.

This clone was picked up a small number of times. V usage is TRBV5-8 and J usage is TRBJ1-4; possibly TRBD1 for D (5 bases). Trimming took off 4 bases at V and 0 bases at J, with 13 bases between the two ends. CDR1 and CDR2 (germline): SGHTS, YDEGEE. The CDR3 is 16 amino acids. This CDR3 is CASSPAMGPTNEKLFF. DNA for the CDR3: TGTGCCAGCAGCCCGGCCATGGGGCCAACTAATGAAAAACTGTTTTTT.

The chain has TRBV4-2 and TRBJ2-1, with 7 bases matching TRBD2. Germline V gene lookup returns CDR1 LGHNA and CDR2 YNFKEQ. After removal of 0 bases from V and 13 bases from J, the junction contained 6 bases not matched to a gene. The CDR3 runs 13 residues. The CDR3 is CASSQETSSNQFF. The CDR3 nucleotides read TGTGCCAGCAGCCAAGAGACTAGCTCTAACCAGTTCTTC.

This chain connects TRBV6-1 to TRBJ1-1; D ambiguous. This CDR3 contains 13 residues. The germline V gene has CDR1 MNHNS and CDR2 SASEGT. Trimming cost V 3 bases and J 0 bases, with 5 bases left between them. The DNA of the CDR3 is TGTGCCAGCAGTGATTCAATGAACACTGAAGCTTTCTTT. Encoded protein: CASSDSMNTEAFF.

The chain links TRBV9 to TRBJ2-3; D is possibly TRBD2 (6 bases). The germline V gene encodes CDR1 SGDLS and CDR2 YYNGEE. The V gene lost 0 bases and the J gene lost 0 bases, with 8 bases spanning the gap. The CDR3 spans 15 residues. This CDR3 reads CASSVAGASTDTQYF. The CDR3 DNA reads TGTGCCAGCAGCGTAGCGGGAGCTAGCACAGATACGCAGTATTTT.

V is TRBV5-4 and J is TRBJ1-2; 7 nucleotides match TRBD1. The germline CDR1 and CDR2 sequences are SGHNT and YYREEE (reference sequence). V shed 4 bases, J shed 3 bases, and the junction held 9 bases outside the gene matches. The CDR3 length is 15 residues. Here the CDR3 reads CASSGRQGVDYGYTF. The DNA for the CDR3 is TGTGCCAGCAGCGGACGACAGGGCGTTGACTATGGCTACACCTTC. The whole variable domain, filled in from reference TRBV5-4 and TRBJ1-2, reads ETGVTQSPTHLIKTRGQQVTLRCSSQSGHNTVSWYQQALGQGPQFIFQYYREEENGRGNFPPRFSGLQFPNYSSELNVNALELDDSALYLCASSGRQGVDYGYTFGSGTRLTVV.